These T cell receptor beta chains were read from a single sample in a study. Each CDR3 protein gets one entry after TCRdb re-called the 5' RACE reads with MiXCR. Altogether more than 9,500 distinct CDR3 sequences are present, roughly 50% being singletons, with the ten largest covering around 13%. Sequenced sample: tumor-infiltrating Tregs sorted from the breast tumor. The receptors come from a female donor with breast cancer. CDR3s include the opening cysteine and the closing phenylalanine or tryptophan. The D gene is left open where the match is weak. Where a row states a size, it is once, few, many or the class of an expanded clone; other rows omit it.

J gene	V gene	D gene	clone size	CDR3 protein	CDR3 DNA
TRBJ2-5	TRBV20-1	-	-	CSARVPERQETQYF	TGCAGTGCTAGAGTTCCGGAGAGGCAAGAGACCCAGTACTTC
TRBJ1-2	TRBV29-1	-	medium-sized	CSVTSPNYGYTF	TGCAGCGTTACTTCACCCAACTATGGCTACACCTTC
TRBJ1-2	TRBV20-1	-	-	CSARDSAPTF	TGCAGTGCTAGAGATAGCGCCCCTACCTTC
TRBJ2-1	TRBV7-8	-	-	CASSRAPRGSGEQFF	TGTGCCAGCAGCCGCGCGCCCAGAGGGAGTGGTGAGCAGTTCTTC
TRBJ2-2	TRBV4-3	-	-	CASSPNLETGELFF	TGCGCCAGCAGTCCCAACCTAGAAACCGGGGAGCTGTTTTTT
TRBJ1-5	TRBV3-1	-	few	CASSQVQGGNQPQHF	TGTGCCAGCAGCCAGGTCCAGGGCGGCAATCAGCCCCAGCATTTT
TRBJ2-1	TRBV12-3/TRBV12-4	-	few	CASSLNDEQFF	TGTGCCAGCAGTTTGAACGATGAGCAGTTCTTC
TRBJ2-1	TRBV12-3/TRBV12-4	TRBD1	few	CASRLTGGAYNEQFF	TGTGCCAGCAGGCTGACAGGGGGCGCGTACAATGAGCAGTTCTTC
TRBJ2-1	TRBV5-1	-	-	CASSLDREDEQFF	TGCGCCAGCAGCTTGGACAGGGAAGATGAGCAGTTCTTC
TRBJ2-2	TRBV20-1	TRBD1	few	CSARDWTGGTGELFF	TGCAGTGCTAGAGATTGGACAGGGGGAACCGGGGAGCTGTTTTTT
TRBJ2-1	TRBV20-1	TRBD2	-	CSARDITSGRLNEQFF	TGCAGTGCTAGAGATATTACTAGCGGGAGGTTGAATGAGCAGTTCTTC
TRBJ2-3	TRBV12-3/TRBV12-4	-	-	CASRKGPASTDTQYF	TGTGCCAGCAGAAAGGGCCCGGCTAGCACAGATACGCAGTATTTC
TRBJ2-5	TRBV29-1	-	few	CSVETGTQYF	TGCAGCGTTGAAACAGGGACCCAGTACTTC
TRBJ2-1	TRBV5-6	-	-	CASSLTRSRANEQFF	TGTGCCAGCAGCTTGACAAGAAGTAGGGCAAATGAGCAGTTCTTC
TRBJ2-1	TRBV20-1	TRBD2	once	CSAEKLAGTYNEQFF	TGCAGTGCTGAAAAACTAGCGGGAACCTACAATGAGCAGTTCTTC
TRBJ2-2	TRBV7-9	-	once	CASGRGLNTGELFF	TGTGCCAGCGGTAGGGGGTTGAACACCGGGGAGCTGTTTTTT
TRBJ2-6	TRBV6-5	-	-	CASSQILSDTVGANVLTF	TGTGCCAGCAGTCAAATCCTATCAGACACCGTGGGGGCCAACGTCCTGACTTTC
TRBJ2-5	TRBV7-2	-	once	CASSRTMLEEETQYF	TGTGCCAGCAGCCGAACGATGTTGGAGGAAGAGACCCAGTACTTC
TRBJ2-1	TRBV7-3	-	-	CASSLTAPNEQFF	TGTGCCAGCAGCTTAACAGCCCCCAATGAGCAGTTCTTC
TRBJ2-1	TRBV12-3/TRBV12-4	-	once	CASRTDISYNEQFF	TGTGCCAGCAGGACAGACATCTCCTACAATGAGCAGTTCTTC
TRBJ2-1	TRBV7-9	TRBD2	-	CASSTAGGRNEQFF	TGTGCCAGCAGCACAGCGGGAGGGCGTAATGAGCAGTTCTTC
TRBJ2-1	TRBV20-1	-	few	CSASADYRPEQFF	TGCAGTGCTAGCGCCGATTACCGTCCTGAGCAGTTCTTC
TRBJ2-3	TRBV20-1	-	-	CSASRGEWITDTQYF	TGCAGTGCTAGTAGGGGGGAGTGGATCACAGATACGCAGTATTTT
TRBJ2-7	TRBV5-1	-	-	CASSSDTTYEQYF	TGCGCCAGCAGCTCTGACACCACCTACGAGCAGTACTTC
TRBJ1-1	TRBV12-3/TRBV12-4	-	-	CASSQTGPNTEAFF	TGTGCCAGCAGTCAGACAGGCCCGAACACTGAAGCTTTCTTT
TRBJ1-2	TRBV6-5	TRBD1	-	CASSYTQGDGYTF	TGTGCCAGCAGCTATACCCAGGGGGATGGCTACACCTTC
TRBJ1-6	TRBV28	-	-	CASTRGRNSPLHF	TGTGCCAGCACGAGGGGCAGGAATTCACCCCTCCACTTT
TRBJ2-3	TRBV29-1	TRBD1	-	CSVARGPTQYF	TGCAGCGTTGCAAGGGGGCCCACGCAGTATTTT
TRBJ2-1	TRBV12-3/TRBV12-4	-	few	CASSRPTTEQFF	TGTGCCAGCAGCCGCCCGACAACCGAGCAGTTCTTC
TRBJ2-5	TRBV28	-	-	CASSGGSETQYF	TGTGCCAGCAGTGGGGGATCAGAGACCCAGTACTTC
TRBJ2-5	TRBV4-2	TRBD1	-	CASSQRIRDREETQYF	TGTGCCAGCAGCCAGCGAATCCGGGACAGAGAAGAGACCCAGTACTTC
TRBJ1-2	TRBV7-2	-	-	CASSTGRTSGGYTF	TGTGCCAGCAGCACGGGACGGACGTCTGGTGGCTACACCTTC
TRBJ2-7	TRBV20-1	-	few	CSARPGRRIYEQYF	TGCAGTGCTCGCCCGGGACGGAGAATCTACGAGCAGTACTTC
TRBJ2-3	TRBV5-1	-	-	CASGGIGRPRPLTSTDTQYF	TGCGCCAGCGGCGGCATTGGGAGGCCCAGGCCTCTCACTAGCACAGATACGCAGTATTTT
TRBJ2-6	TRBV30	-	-	CAWSDRAYDLGIGANVLTF	TGTGCCTGGAGTGACAGGGCCTATGATTTAGGGATCGGGGCCAACGTCCTGACTTTC
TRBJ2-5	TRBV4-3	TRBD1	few	CASSHGTADQETQYF	TGCGCCAGCAGCCACGGGACAGCCGACCAAGAGACCCAGTACTTC
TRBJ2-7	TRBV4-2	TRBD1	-	CASSPQGAVDYEQYF	TGTGCCAGCAGCCCTCAGGGGGCGGTAGATTACGAGCAGTACTTC
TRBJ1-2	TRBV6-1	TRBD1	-	CASSLQGVDGYTF	TGTGCCAGCAGCTTACAGGGGGTGGATGGCTACACCTTC
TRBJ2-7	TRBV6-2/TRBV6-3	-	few	CASSFVGQTYEQYF	TGTGCCAGCAGTTTTGTGGGCCAAACCTACGAGCAGTACTTC
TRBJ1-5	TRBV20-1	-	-	CSARGGDQPQHF	TGCAGTGCTAGGGGTGGGGATCAGCCCCAGCATTTT
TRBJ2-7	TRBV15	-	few	CATSRSGQTYEQYF	TGTGCCACCAGCAGATCCGGACAGACCTACGAGCAGTACTTC
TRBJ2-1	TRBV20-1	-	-	CSASARLGHNEQFF	TGCAGTGCTAGTGCCAGGTTAGGGCACAATGAGCAGTTCTTC
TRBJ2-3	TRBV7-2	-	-	CASSYVSGTDTQYF	TGTGCCAGCAGCTATGTTAGCGGCACAGATACGCAGTATTTT
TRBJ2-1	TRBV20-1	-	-	CSARGRAIYNEQFF	TGCAGTGCTAGAGGGCGGGCCATCTACAATGAGCAGTTCTTC
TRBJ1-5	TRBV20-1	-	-	CSAYRDGGQEPQHF	TGCAGTGCTTACCGGGACGGGGGGCAGGAGCCCCAGCATTTT